The clone carrying this T cell receptor beta chain was observed a handful of times. The data stem from a study of cytomegalovirus exposure and HLA in healthy donors. The CDR3 has 15 amino acids. Looked up from germline, CDR1 is SGHRS and CDR2 is YFSETQ. The J segment lost 1 base and the V segment lost 5 bases, leaving 8 bases of the junction unmatched. Among the donors, all were healthy bone marrow donors. 13 Jbeta primers and 60 Vbeta primers were used for the PCR. The method was immunoSEQ multiplex PCR; TCRdb's version includes in-frame clones alone and lacks a portion of them. The sample lists 150,000 to 200,000 clones; around 83% were seen once.

The receptor was derived from a woman in her thirties or forties in good health and CMV-seronegative. V is TRBV5-1 and J is TRBJ1-1; 7 bases are a match to TRBD1. Specimen: PBMCs. The CDR3 region is CASSEQEGANTEAFF. CDR3 nucleotides: TGCGCCAGCAGTGAACAGGAGGGGGCGAACACTGAAGCTTTCTTT.